The 23 T cell receptor beta chains listed next were all sequenced from one sample in a study. Via MiXCR, TCRdb re-called the RT-PCR reads, giving one row per CDR3 protein. The sample has about 680,000 distinct CDR3 sequences; over 12% are singletons. Sequences were obtained from memory CD4+ T cells from blood. These receptors were obtained from a female donor in good health, serving as a healthy control.

This chain uses TRBV4-3 with TRBJ2-3, with 9 bases aligning to TRBD2. Germline CDR1 LGHNA, CDR2 YSLEER. The junction had 8 bases not matched to a gene; V was cut back by 1 base and J by 3 bases. This CDR3 region has 17 residues. The chain's CDR3 is CASSQAPGTSSTDTQYF. Here the CDR3 DNA reads TGCGCCAGCAGCCAAGCTCCCGGGACTAGCAGTACAGATACGCAGTATTTT.

This clonotype has ten or more counts. This sequence joins TRBV7-2 and TRBJ1-6; D is ambiguous. Germline loops: CDR1 SGHTA, CDR2 FQGNSA. With 0 bases removed from V and 9 bases from J, the gap between germline ends came to 12 bases. This CDR3 is built from 15 residues. The CDR3 DNA reads TGTGCCAGCAGCTTAGCTGGGAATAGCGGTTCACCCCTCCACTTT. As protein: CASSLAGNSGSPLHF.

This clonotype turned up a few times. This rearrangement joins TRBV29-1 to TRBJ2-3; D gene ambiguous. The CDR3 loop spans 15 amino acids. Per the germline V gene, CDR1 is SQVTM and CDR2 is ANQGSEA. Between the trimmed V and J ends, which lost 8 bases and 2 bases, there was a span of 20 bases. The CDR3 DNA is TGCAGCTCAAATAAAGGCGGAACAGCCACAGATACGCAGTATTTT. This codes for CSSNKGGTATDTQYF.

The sample holds a few counts of this clonotype. The chain links TRBV6-1 to TRBJ2-5; D is perhaps TRBD1 (6 bases). This CDR3 has 11 amino acids. The V gene's germline CDR1 is MNHNS and CDR2 SASEGT. Trimming stripped 10 bases from V and 4 bases from J, with 10 bases between. CDR3 sequence (DNA): TGTGCCACCGCCAGGGGAGAGACCCAGTACTTC. Protein product: CATARGETQYF.

The chain employs TRBV18 and TRBJ2-5; tentatively, D is TRBD1 (5 bases). Germline loops: CDR1 KGHSH, CDR2 LQKENI. The CDR3 spans 15 residues. Trimming shortened V by 2 bases and J by 0 bases, and 10 bases separated the two germline ends. CDR3 coding DNA: TGTGCCAGCTCACCAGGGCTAGGGGACCAAGAGACCCAGTACTTC. Protein: CASSPGLGDQETQYF.

This clonotype was observed at least ten times. The CDR3 bases are TGTGCCAGCAGTTACTCGACAGCCTACAATGAGCAGTTCTTC. Translating gives CASSYSTAYNEQFF. The rearrangement links TRBV6-5 to TRBJ2-1, with D possibly matching TRBD1 (5 bases). The V gene lost 0 bases and the J gene lost 2 bases, with 5 bases spanning the gap. The CDR3 is 14 residues long. Looked up from germline, CDR1 is MNHEY and CDR2 is SVGAGI.

The rearrangement uses TRBV29-1 and TRBJ1-4; 10 nucleotides agree with TRBD1. The V segment lost 6 bases and the J segment 7 bases; nucleotides outside the gene matches: 2. The CDR3 length is 12 residues. Germline lookup yields CDR1 SQVTM and CDR2 ANQGSEA. CDR3 coding DNA: TGCAGCGTCCGGGACAGGGGTGAAAAACTGTTTTTT. Translating it yields CSVRDRGEKLFF.

This clonotype was observed a handful of times. The V and J genes are TRBV24-1 and TRBJ2-3; D might be TRBD1 (5 bases). The CDR3 length is 14 residues. Between the trimmed V and J ends, which lost 4 bases and 3 bases, there was a span of 10 bases. Germline V CDR1 and CDR2: KGHDR, SFDVKD. CDR3 amino acids: CATSDTKGTDTQYF. CDR3 DNA: TGTGCCACCAGTGACACGAAGGGGACAGATACGCAGTATTTT.

This rearrangement joins TRBV7-3 to TRBJ2-1, with 7 bases aligning to TRBD1. V was pared by 5 bases and J by 3 bases, with 10 bases of the junction left unmatched. This CDR3 is 16 amino acids long. CDR1 is SGHTA, CDR2 FQGTGA, per germline. DNA of the CDR3: TGTGCCAGCAGCCCACAGGGGCCACTAAGCTACAATGAGCAGTTCTTC. Its protein product is CASSPQGPLSYNEQFF.

This clonotype was seen a handful of times. The gene calls are TRBV12-3 or TRBV12-4 and TRBJ2-1; no clear D gene. With 0 bases removed from V and 2 bases from J, the gap between germline ends came to 8 bases. This CDR3 region has 15 residues. The CDR3 is CASSLAIGPYNEQFF. The CDR3 coding sequence is TGTGCCAGCAGTTTAGCAATAGGGCCCTACAATGAGCAGTTCTTC.

In its sample, this clonotype was seen a few times. The CDR3 sequence is CASSGGRDQETQYF. The CDR3 DNA reads as TGTGCCAGCAGTGGGGGCAGGGACCAAGAGACCCAGTACTTC. The chain links TRBV6-1 to TRBJ2-5; D might be TRBD1 (5 bases). Trimming removed 4 bases from V and 0 bases from J, with 9 bases in between. Germline CDR1 and CDR2: MNHNS and SASEGT. The CDR3 is 14 amino acids.

The chain carries TRBV7-2 and TRBJ2-1, with a possible D match to TRBD1 (6 bases). This CDR3 is 12 amino acids long. V dropped 2 bases and J dropped 12 bases, with 11 bases sitting between them. Per germline, CDR1 SGHTA and CDR2 FQGNSA. The CDR3 bases are TGTGCCAGCAGCTTAAGGCAGGGGTCGCAGTTCTTC. This codes for CASSLRQGSQFF.

The CDR3 DNA follows: TGCGCCAGCTCCAGGGACAGGGGACTGTCGGATACGCAGTATTTT. It codes for CASSRDRGLSDTQYF. The V call is TRBV5-1, the J call TRBJ2-3, with TRBD1 matching 10 bases. This CDR3 contains 15 residues. Trimming removed 7 bases from V and 6 bases from J; junction bases left unmatched: 11. CDR1 and CDR2 from the germline V gene are SGHRS and YFSETQ.

This sequence joins TRBV12-3 or TRBV12-4 and TRBJ1-6; 7 bases line up with TRBD1. The CDR3 consists of 15 residues. V shed 1 base, J shed 9 bases, and the junction held 6 bases outside the gene matches. Written as DNA, the CDR3 is TGTGCCAGCAGTTTAGGGGGGGCAGGGGGTTCACCCCTCCACTTT. It is translated as CASSLGGAGGSPLHF.

V gene TRBV6-2 or TRBV6-3 combines with J gene TRBJ2-7, with 9 positions matching TRBD2. Germline V gene data show CDR1 as MNHEY and CDR2 as SVGEGT. Trimming took 5 bases from V and 2 from J; bases not matched to a gene: 7. The CDR3 is made up of 15 amino acids. In DNA, the CDR3 is TGTGCCAGCAGTGGCGAGGGACTAGCAGCCTACGAGCAGTACTTC. The encoded protein is CASSGEGLAAYEQYF.

The chain links TRBV9 to TRBJ2-6, with TRBD1 identical over 11 bases. V lost 4 bases, J lost 0 bases, and 6 bases stayed unmatched. CDR3 length: 18 residues. Germline V gene lookup returns CDR1 SGDLS and CDR2 YYNGEE. DNA of the CDR3: TGTGCCAGCAGCCCCCGGGACAGGGGGAGCTCTGGGGCCAACGTCCTGACTTTC. Its protein is CASSPRDRGSSGANVLTF.

There are a few counts of this clonotype. The genes are TRBV27 and TRBJ1-1; D not certain. CDR1 and CDR2 (germline): MNHEY, SMNVEV (reference sequence). CDR3 size: 16 residues. V was trimmed by 5 bases and J by 0 bases, leaving 16 bases between them. CDR3 protein: CASSLRWVDMNTEAFF. CDR3 DNA sequence: TGTGCCAGCAGTCTCCGATGGGTGGATATGAACACTGAAGCTTTCTTT.

The DNA of the CDR3 is TGTGCCACCAAGATTACTCAGAGCGTGGAGACCCAGTACTTC. Encoded protein: CATKITQSVETQYF. The chain joins TRBV2 to TRBJ2-5; D remains ambiguous. The CDR3 totals 14 residues. Trimming removed 10 bases from V and 5 bases from J, with 20 bases in between. Germline V CDR1 and CDR2: SNHLY, FYNNEI.

The chain combines TRBV7-9 with TRBJ1-1, with 11 bases identical to TRBD1. Germline trimming cut 5 bases from V and 4 bases from J; bases unmatched to any gene: 6. Germline lookup yields CDR1 SEHNR and CDR2 FQNEAQ (reference sequence). CDR3 size: 15 residues. CDR3 bases: TGTGCCAGCAGCAAAAGGACAGGGGGCGTCACTGAAGCTTTCTTT. It is translated as CASSKRTGGVTEAFF.

This clonotype was counted only a few times. V gene TRBV20-1 combines with J gene TRBJ1-5, with 7 nucleotides matching TRBD1. V lost 6 bases, J lost 0 bases, and 8 bases stayed unmatched. This CDR3 region has 15 residues. Germline V gene data show CDR1 as DFQATT and CDR2 as SNEGSKA (reference sequence). The CDR3 sequence is CSAIDRVNSNQPQHF. In nucleotides, the CDR3 is TGCAGTGCCATCGACAGGGTCAATAGCAATCAGCCCCAGCATTTT.

Comments on this clonotype: A much larger clone lies a single base off, so this may be a read error. The chain employs TRBV6-5 and TRBJ2-1; D not certain. V shed 5 bases and J shed 6 bases, with 17 bases lying between them. Germline CDR1 reads MNHEY; CDR2 reads SVGAGI. This CDR3 spans 15 amino acids. CDR3 region: CASSTPRQRRNEQFF. The CDR3 DNA reads TGTGCCAGCAGTACCCCCCGGCAAAGACGCAATGAGCAGTTCTTC.

V usage is TRBV7-9 and J usage is TRBJ2-2, with 15 bases aligning to TRBD2. Germline lookup yields CDR1 SEHNR and CDR2 FQNEAQ (reference sequence). The CDR3 loop spans 16 amino acids. The V gene end was trimmed by 4 bases and the J gene end by 5 bases; junction bases not matched to a gene: 2. CDR3 sequence: CASSSGLAGGTGELFF. The CDR3, as DNA: TGTGCCAGCAGCTCGGGACTAGCGGGAGGAACCGGGGAGCTGTTTTTT.

The chain joins TRBV7-2 to TRBJ2-5, with 7 nucleotides matching TRBD2. Germline V lookup: CDR1 SGHTA, CDR2 FQGNSA. Trimming took 4 bases from V and 3 from J; bases not matched to a gene: 8. This CDR3 contains 15 residues. CDR3 bases: TGTGCCAGCAGCTCTATGGGGGGGAGGGAAGAGACCCAGTACTTC. Translating gives CASSSMGGREETQYF.